Each of the 7 T cell receptor beta chains below was sequenced from the same sample in a study of PD-L1 blockade in urothelial cancer. Time point given: pretreatment peripheral blood. Profiled with immunoSEQ multiplex PCR; TCRdb holds only in-frame clones, not every one. Counted here are approximately 48,000 clones, 87% occurring once; the ten biggest clones make up about 15%. Here the sequenced sample was PBMCs, taken around atezolizumab (anti-PD-L1) treatment. These receptors were collected from a woman aged 55-69 years with urothelial cancer.

The DNA for the CDR3 is TGTGCCAGCAGTGAAGGGGCGACCCAAGAGACCCAGTACTTC. This translates into CASSEGATQETQYF. The chain employs TRBV6-1 and TRBJ2-5; D is unresolved. The CDR3 consists of 14 residues. Germline CDR1 is MNHNS and CDR2 is SASEGT. Trimming cost V 1 base and J 1 base, with 7 bases left between them.

V usage is TRBV4-3 and J usage is TRBJ2-3, with D maybe TRBD2 (7 bases). The CDR3 loop spans 15 amino acids. The germline gives CDR1 LGHNA, CDR2 YSLEER. Trimming removed 4 bases from V and 5 bases from J, with 16 bases in between. CDR3 region: CASSLGRGAVDTQYF. Here the CDR3 DNA reads TGCGCCAGCAGCCTCGGTCGGGGGGCGGTAGATACGCAGTATTTT.

The chain uses TRBV5-4 and TRBJ2-2, with 12 positions matching TRBD1. Per germline, CDR1 SGHNT and CDR2 YYREEE (reference sequence). The CDR3 length is 17 residues. J gave up 5 bases and V 10 bases, and 15 bases lay outside the gene matches. The CDR3 nucleotides read TGTGCCTGTAGCCCGGGACAGGGGGCTTGGAGAACCGGGGAGCTGTTTTTT. Protein sequence: CACSPGQGAWRTGELFF.

This clone was seen a single time. The V and J genes are TRBV5-1 and TRBJ2-3; 7 bases map to TRBD1. The CDR3 is 17 amino acids. Trimming at V came to 0 bases and at J to 1 base, leaving 8 bases not matched to a gene. Germline V gene data show CDR1 as SGHRS and CDR2 as YFSETQ. This CDR3 reads CASSLASFGTGTDTQYF. The CDR3 DNA reads as TGCGCCAGCAGCTTGGCCAGTTTCGGGACAGGCACAGATACGCAGTATTTT.

The rearrangement uses TRBV7-9 and TRBJ2-7; 12 bases line up with TRBD2. The germline V gene encodes CDR1 SEHNR and CDR2 FQNEAQ (reference sequence). This CDR3 has 15 amino acids. Trimming at V came to 5 bases and at J to 6 bases, leaving 8 bases not matched to a gene. In DNA, the CDR3 is TGTGCCAGCAGCCCCGATCGGACTAGCGGGGCCGAGCAGTACTTC. Its protein product is CASSPDRTSGAEQYF.

CDR3 DNA sequence: TGCAGCGTTGAAGGGGACAGGGGGCCTTACGAGCAGTACTTC. It encodes CSVEGDRGPYEQYF. This chain joins TRBV29-1 and TRBJ2-7, with TRBD1 identical over 12 bases. CDR3 length equals 14 residues. V lost 1 base and J lost 4; bases outside the gene matches: 2. CDR1 and CDR2 (germline): SQVTM, ANQGSEA.

This chain links TRBV19 with TRBJ2-1; 14 bases are a match to TRBD2. CDR1 is LNHDA and CDR2 is SQIVND in the germline V gene (reference sequence). Trimming took 2 bases from V and 4 from J; bases not matched to a gene: 7. The CDR3 runs to 18 residues. The CDR3 reads CASSIIVGLAGVYNEQFF. CDR3 coding DNA: TGTGCCAGTAGTATAATCGTGGGACTAGCGGGAGTTTACAATGAGCAGTTCTTC.